Below are 19 T cell receptor beta chains sequenced from a single sample in a study of blood T cell repertoires in COVID-19. TCRdb's copy holds only in-frame clones and misses some; the assay was immunoSEQ multiplex PCR. The data hold about 24,000 clones, with over 55% observed a single time. Sequencing was carried out using peripheral blood. The receptors were gathered from a woman older than 75 with acute or convalescent COVID-19.

CDR3 loop: CATISGSSYNEQFF. DNA of the CDR3: TGTGCCACCATTAGCGGGAGCTCCTACAATGAGCAGTTCTTC. The chain links TRBV21-1 to TRBJ2-1; the table's D call, TRBD2, was not checked against the DNA. TRBV21-1 is given as a pseudogene. CDR3 length equals 14 residues.

This rearrangement joins TRBV19 to TRBJ2-5; D perhaps matches TRBD2 (5 bases). V shed 5 bases and J shed 4 bases, with 17 bases lying between them. The germline gives CDR1 LNHDA, CDR2 SQIVND (reference sequence). The CDR3 loop spans 15 amino acids. The CDR3 coding sequence is TGTGCCAGTAGTCCCCGGCTTTCTAGCCCAGAGACCCAGTACTTC. Translating gives CASSPRLSSPETQYF.

The chain has TRBV5-4 and TRBJ2-1; 13 bases are shared with TRBD2. This CDR3 has 16 amino acids. Germline CDR1 and CDR2: SGHNT and YYREEE (reference sequence). J gave up 9 bases and V 3 bases, and 9 bases lay outside the gene matches. CDR3 coding DNA: TGTGCCAGCAGCTCCGAGCCGGGACTAGCGGGATTTGAGCAGTTCTTC. It translates to CASSSEPGLAGFEQFF.

V usage is TRBV6-5 and J usage is TRBJ1-1; 9 nucleotides agree with TRBD1. CDR3 length: 13 amino acids. J lost 7 bases, V lost 6 bases, and 6 bases had no gene match. Germline lookup yields CDR1 MNHEY and CDR2 SVGAGI. The CDR3 is CASRGTGTVEAFF. CDR3 in DNA: TGTGCCAGCAGAGGGACAGGGACTGTTGAAGCTTTCTTT.

The rearrangement joins TRBV19 to TRBJ2-3, with D perhaps TRBD2 (5 bases). Trimming took 2 bases from V and 5 from J, leaving 11 bases between them. Germline V gene data show CDR1 as LNHDA and CDR2 as SQIVND (reference sequence). The CDR3 loop spans 14 amino acids. Here the CDR3 reads CASSIRGLGDTQYF. DNA of the CDR3: TGTGCCAGTAGTATACGGGGTTTGGGAGATACGCAGTATTTT.

CDR3 loop: CASSDSRVTDTQYF. CDR3 nucleotides: TGTGCCAGCAGCGACAGCAGGGTGACAGATACGCAGTATTTT. The chain combines TRBV6-5 with TRBJ2-3, with D perhaps matching TRBD1 (5 bases). V was pared by 6 bases and J by 3 bases, with 13 bases between. Germline V gene lookup returns CDR1 MNHEY and CDR2 SVGAGI. The CDR3 has 14 residues.

This rearrangement joins TRBV5-4 to TRBJ2-3; weak D call: TRBD1 (5 bases). CDR3 length equals 14 residues. Trimming pared 3 bases from V and 2 bases from J, leaving 10 bases between. In germline, CDR1 is SGHNT, CDR2 YYREEE (reference sequence). The CDR3 loop is CASSSQEYTDTQYF. The CDR3 DNA follows: TGTGCCAGCAGCTCACAGGAATACACAGATACGCAGTATTTT. The entire variable domain, with the rest obtained from reference TRBV5-4 and TRBJ2-3, is as follows: ETGVTQSPTHLIKTRGQQVTLRCSSQSGHNTVSWYQQALGQGPQFIFQYYREEENGRGNFPPRFSGLQFPNYSSELNVNALELDDSALYLCASSSQEYTDTQYFGPGTRLTVL.

The chain has TRBV2 and TRBJ1-2; D unclear. V lost 1 base and J 5 bases, leaving 5 bases between the germline ends. The CDR3 spans 12 residues. CDR1 is SNHLY and CDR2 is FYNNEI in the germline V gene. This CDR3 reads CASSEGIYGYTF. CDR3 DNA: TGTGCCAGCAGTGAAGGTATTTATGGCTACACCTTC.

By share, this clone counts as medium-sized. The chain recombines TRBV5-1 with TRBJ1-1; maybe TRBD1 (5 bases). The CDR3 length is 15 residues. Germline-derived CDR1 and CDR2 are SGHRS and YFSETQ. V was pared by 0 bases and J by 0 bases, with 9 bases between. CDR3 protein: CASSLVGGLNTEAFF. The CDR3 coding sequence is TGCGCCAGCAGCTTGGTGGGGGGTCTGAACACTGAAGCTTTCTTT.

The chain uses TRBV9 and TRBJ2-7; 10 nucleotides line up with TRBD2. The CDR3 sequence is 16 residues long. In germline, CDR1 is SGDLS, CDR2 YYNGEE. The V gene end was trimmed by 4 bases and the J gene end by 4 bases; junction bases not matched to a gene: 11. The CDR3 DNA reads TGTGCCAGCAGCCCCCCCAGAAGCGGGGGGGCTTACGAGCAGTACTTC. Protein: CASSPPRSGGAYEQYF.

The rearrangement links TRBV4-1 to TRBJ2-2, with D possibly matching TRBD2 (6 bases). Trimming left V 1 base short and J 4 bases short, with 7 bases between. The CDR3 sequence is 14 residues long. Germline loops: CDR1 MGHRA, CDR2 YSYEKL. In DNA, the CDR3 is TGCGCCAGCAGCCAAGGGAGGGGCACCGGGGAGCTGTTTTTT. Amino acids: CASSQGRGTGELFF.

This rearrangement joins TRBV9 to TRBJ2-1; the match to TRBD2 covers 14 bases. The CDR3 is 15 amino acids. CDR1 and CDR2 (germline): SGDLS, YYNGEE. V lost 3 bases, J lost 9 bases, and 5 bases stayed unmatched. CDR3 sequence: CASSAGTSGRVEQFF. The CDR3 region has the DNA TGTGCCAGCAGCGCAGGGACTAGCGGGAGAGTTGAGCAGTTCTTC.

The sample holds one count of this clone. This chain joins TRBV6-5 and TRBJ1-6, with a weak D call TRBD1 (5 bases). This CDR3 is built from 13 residues. Trimming stripped 6 bases from V and 8 bases from J, with 11 bases between. The germline V gene encodes CDR1 MNHEY and CDR2 SVGAGI. The CDR3 is CASRQGVDSPLHF. The CDR3 region has the DNA TGTGCCAGCAGGCAAGGGGTTGATTCACCCCTCCACTTT.

The chain recombines TRBV30 with TRBJ1-2; no firm D call. The CDR3 extends over 11 amino acids. Deletions cut 5 bases from V and 7 bases from J, with 11 bases between. Germline CDR1 and CDR2: GTSNPN and SVGIG (reference sequence). The CDR3 DNA reads as TGTGCCTGGGAGAGGGTGGGTGGCTACACCTTC. Its translation is CAWERVGGYTF.

V and J are TRBV28 and TRBJ1-2; 8 positions agree with TRBD1. Per the germline V gene, CDR1 is MDHEN and CDR2 is SYDVKM. With V trimmed by 11 bases and J by 7 bases, 12 bases remained unmatched. CDR3 length: 13 residues. The CDR3 DNA is TGTGCCGCGCAGACAGGGGAACCGAGTGGCTACACCTTC. As protein: CAAQTGEPSGYTF.

V gene TRBV18 combines with J gene TRBJ2-7, with a possible D match to TRBD1 (6 bases). Germline CDR1 is KGHSH and CDR2 is LQKENI. V was trimmed by 6 bases and J by 6 bases, leaving 24 bases between them. This CDR3 is 16 amino acids long. The CDR3 spells CASSLYPTGIVIEQYF. The CDR3 nucleotides read TGTGCCAGCTCCCTTTACCCCACAGGGATAGTCATCGAGCAGTACTTC.

J is TRBJ2-1 and V is TRBV9, with no clear D. The CDR3 has 13 residues. CDR1 SGDLS and CDR2 YYNGEE come from the germline V gene. V was trimmed by 2 bases and J by 9 bases, leaving 12 bases between them. CDR3 nucleotide sequence: TGTGCCAGCAGCGTTTCACCTAATCCTGAGCAGTTCTTC. It encodes CASSVSPNPEQFF.

The V gene is TRBV23-1, the J gene TRBJ2-5, with D perhaps TRBD2 (5 bases). TRBV23-1 is an ORF, and what it does is uncertain. CDR3 size: 18 residues. V was cut by 7 bases and J by 0 bases, with 24 bases left in between. CDR3 in DNA: TGCGCCAGCATCGGGGTAAGGGCCCGAAGCCTCTACCAAGAGACCCAGTACTTC. As protein: CASIGVRARSLYQETQYF.

The chain couples TRBV30 to TRBJ1-3, with D possibly TRBD1 on 5 matching bases. This CDR3 is 13 amino acids long. Trimming left V 1 base short and J 8 bases short, with 12 bases between. The germline V gene has CDR1 GTSNPN and CDR2 SVGIG (reference sequence). CDR3 sequence (DNA): TGTGCCTGGAGTGCCTTCCAGGGTCACACCATATATTTT. Its translation: CAWSAFQGHTIYF.